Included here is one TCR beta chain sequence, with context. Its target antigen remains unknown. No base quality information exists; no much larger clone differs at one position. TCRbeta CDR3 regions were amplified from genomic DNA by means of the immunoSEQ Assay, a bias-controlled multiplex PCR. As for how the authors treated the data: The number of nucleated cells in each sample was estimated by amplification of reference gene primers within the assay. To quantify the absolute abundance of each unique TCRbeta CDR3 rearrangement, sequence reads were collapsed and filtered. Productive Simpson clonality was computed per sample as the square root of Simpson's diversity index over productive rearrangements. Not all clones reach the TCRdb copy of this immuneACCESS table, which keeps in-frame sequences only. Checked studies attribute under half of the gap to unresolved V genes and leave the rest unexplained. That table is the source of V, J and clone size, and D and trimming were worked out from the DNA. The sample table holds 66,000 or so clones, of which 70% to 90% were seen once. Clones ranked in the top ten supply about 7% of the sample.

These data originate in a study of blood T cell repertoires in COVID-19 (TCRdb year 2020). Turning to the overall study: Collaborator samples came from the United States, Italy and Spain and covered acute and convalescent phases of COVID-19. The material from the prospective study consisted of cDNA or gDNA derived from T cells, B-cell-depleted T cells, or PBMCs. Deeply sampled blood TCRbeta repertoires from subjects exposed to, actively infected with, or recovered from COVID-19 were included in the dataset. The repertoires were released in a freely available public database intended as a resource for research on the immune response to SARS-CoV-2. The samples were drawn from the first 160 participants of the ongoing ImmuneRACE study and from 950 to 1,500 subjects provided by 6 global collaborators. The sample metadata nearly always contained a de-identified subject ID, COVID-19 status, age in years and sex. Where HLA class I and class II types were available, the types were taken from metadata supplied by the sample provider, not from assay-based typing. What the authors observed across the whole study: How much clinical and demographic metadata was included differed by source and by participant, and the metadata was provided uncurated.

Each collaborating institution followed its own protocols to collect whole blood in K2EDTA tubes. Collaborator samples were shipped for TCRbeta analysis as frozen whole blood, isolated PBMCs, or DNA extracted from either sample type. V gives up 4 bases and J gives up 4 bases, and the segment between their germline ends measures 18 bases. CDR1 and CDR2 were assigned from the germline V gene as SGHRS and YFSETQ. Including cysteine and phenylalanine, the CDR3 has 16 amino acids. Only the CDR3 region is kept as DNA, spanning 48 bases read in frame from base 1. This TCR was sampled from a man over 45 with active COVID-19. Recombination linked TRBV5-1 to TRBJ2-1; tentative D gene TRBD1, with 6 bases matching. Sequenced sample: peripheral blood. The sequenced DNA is TGCGCCAGCAGCCCAGGACAGACCAAACGATACAATGAGCAGTTCTTC. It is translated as CASSPGQTKRYNEQFF.